These T cell receptor beta chains were read from a single sample in a study of control samples from healthy donors and cancer patients. Using immunoSEQ multiplex PCR, the repertoire was profiled, and TCRdb retains in-frame clones only, with some absent. The data contain 120,000 or so clones, roughly 90% of them seen just once; the ten biggest clones take up roughly 4%. The sequenced sample was PBMCs. These receptors were collected from a woman between 55 and 75 years old with lung cancer. Each CDR3 is given with its conserved first and last residue. Fields, in order: V gene, J gene, D gene, clone size, CDR3 protein, CDR3 DNA. D genes are given only for firm matches. Where a row states a size, it is once, few, many or the class of an expanded clone; other rows omit it.

>TRBV18|TRBJ2-3|TRBD2|-
CASSPVAGVGTDTQYF
TGTGCCAGCTCACCAGTAGCGGGAGTTGGCACAGATACGCAGTATTTT
>TRBV12-3/TRBV12-4|TRBJ1-5|-|-
CASSLAVGQPQHF
TGTGCCAGCAGTTTAGCGGTGGGTCAGCCCCAGCATTTT
>TRBV19|TRBJ2-2|-|-
CASSSNRAPNTGELFF
TGTGCCAGTAGTTCAAACAGGGCACCGAACACCGGGGAGCTGTTTTTT
>TRBV7-2|TRBJ1-2|TRBD1|-
CASSLDRTGTHYGYTF
TGTGCCAGCAGCTTAGATCGGACAGGGACTCACTATGGCTACACCTTC
>TRBV19|TRBJ1-2|TRBD1|-
CASSPRRDRGNYGYTF
TGTGCCAGTAGTCCGAGGAGGGACAGGGGGAACTATGGCTACACCTTC
>TRBV30|TRBJ2-1|-|few
CAWGGALPNEQFF
TGTGCCTGGGGGGGGGCCCTTCCTAATGAGCAGTTCTTC
>TRBV11-3|TRBJ2-2|-|-
CASSLAPPLNTGELFF
TGTGCCAGCAGCTTAGCGCCGCCCCTGAACACCGGGGAGCTGTTTTTT
>TRBV6-5|TRBJ1-1|TRBD1|-
CASSDNRGAYTEAFF
TGTGCCAGCAGCGACAACAGGGGCGCGTACACTGAAGCTTTCTTT
>TRBV7-6|TRBJ1-1|-|-
CASSPRTAGNTEAFF
TGTGCCAGCAGCCCGAGGACAGCCGGGAACACTGAAGCTTTCTTT
>TRBV6-2/TRBV6-3|TRBJ1-2|-|-
CASSSGPAGYTF
TGTGCCAGCAGTTCAGGACCGGCCGGCTACACCTTC
>TRBV18|TRBJ1-5|TRBD1|once
CANSQGAALYSNQPQHF
TGTGCCAACTCACAGGGGGCTGCGCTATATAGCAATCAGCCCCAGCATTTT